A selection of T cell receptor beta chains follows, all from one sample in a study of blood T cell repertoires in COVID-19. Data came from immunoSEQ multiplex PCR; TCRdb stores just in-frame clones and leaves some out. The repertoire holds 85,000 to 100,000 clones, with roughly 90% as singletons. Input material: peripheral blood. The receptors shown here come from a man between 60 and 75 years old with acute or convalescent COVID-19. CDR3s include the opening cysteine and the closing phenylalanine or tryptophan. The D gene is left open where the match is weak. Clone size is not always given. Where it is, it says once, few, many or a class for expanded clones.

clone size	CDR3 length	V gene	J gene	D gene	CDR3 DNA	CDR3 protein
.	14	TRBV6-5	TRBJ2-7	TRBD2	TGTGCCAGCAGGGCTGGGGGAGGGAGGTACGAGCAGTACTTC	CASRAGGGRYEQYF
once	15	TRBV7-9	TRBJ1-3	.	TGTGCCAGCAGCACAATCGGGGGATCTGGAAACACCATATATTTT	CASSTIGGSGNTIYF
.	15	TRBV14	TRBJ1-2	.	TGTGCCAGCAGCCAAGATCTGGGCGGGGTGTATGGCTACACCTTC	CASSQDLGGVYGYTF
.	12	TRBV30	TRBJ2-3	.	TGTGCCTGGAGTGTACAGGGAGATACGCAGTATTTT	CAWSVQGDTQYF
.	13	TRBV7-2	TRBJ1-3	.	TGTGCCAGCAGCTTAGCGGAGGGAGGCACCATATATTTT	CASSLAEGGTIYF
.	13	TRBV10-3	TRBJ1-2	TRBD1	TGTGCCATCAGTGAACAGGGGGACTATGGCTACACCTTC	CAISEQGDYGYTF
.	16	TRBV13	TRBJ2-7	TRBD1	TGTGCCAGCAGCTTGGGGACAGGGGGTATTTTTAGCGAGCAGTACTTC	CASSLGTGGIFSEQYF
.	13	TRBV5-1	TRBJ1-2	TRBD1	TGCGCCAGCAGCTATCGACAGGGTGGCGGCTACACCTTC	CASSYRQGGGYTF
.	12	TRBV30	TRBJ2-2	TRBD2	TGTGCCTGGGTAGCGGGGGTCGGGGAGCTGTTTTTT	CAWVAGVGELFF
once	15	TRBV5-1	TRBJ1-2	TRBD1	TGCGCCAGCAGCGGCCGGACAGGGGGCGGCTATGGCTACACCTTC	CASSGRTGGGYGYTF
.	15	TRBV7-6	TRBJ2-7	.	TGTGCCAGCAGCTCGAGACAGGCTTCCCACTACGAGCAGTACTTC	CASSSRQASHYEQYF
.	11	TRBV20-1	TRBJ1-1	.	TGCAGTGCCATCATGAACACTGAAGCTTTCTTT	CSAIMNTEAFF
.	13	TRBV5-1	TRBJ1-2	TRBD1	TGCGCCAGCGGGTTGACAGGGCGAGATGGCTACACCTTC	CASGLTGRDGYTF
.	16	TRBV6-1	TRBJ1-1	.	TGTGCCAGCAGTGAAGGAAGGGACGGGCGGGGAACTGAAGCTTTCTTT	CASSEGRDGRGTEAFF
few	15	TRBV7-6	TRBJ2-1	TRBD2	TGTGCCAGCACCCCCCGACTAGCGGGTAAAGGTGAGCAGTTCTTC	CASTPRLAGKGEQFF
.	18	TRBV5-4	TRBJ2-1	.	TGTGCCAGCAGCGAACGCCATCGGGGCGGGATACATTACAATGAGCAGTTCTTC	CASSERHRGGIHYNEQFF
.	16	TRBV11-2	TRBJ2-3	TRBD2	TGTGCCAGCAGCTTCCTAACTAGCGGATCCACAGATACGCAGTATTTT	CASSFLTSGSTDTQYF
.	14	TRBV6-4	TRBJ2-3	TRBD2	TGTGCCAGCAGTAGCGGGGGGGCCACAGATACGCAGTATTTT	CASSSGGATDTQYF
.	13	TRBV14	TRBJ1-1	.	TGTGCCAGCAGACTGAAGGGAGGTGGTGAAGCTTTCTTT	CASRLKGGGEAFF
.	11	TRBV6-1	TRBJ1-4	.	TGTGCCAGCAGTGAATTAGAAAAACTGTTTTTT	CASSELEKLFF
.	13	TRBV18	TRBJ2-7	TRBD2	TGTGCCAGCTCACCTCAGGCTAGCGGTGAGCAGTACTTC	CASSPQASGEQYF
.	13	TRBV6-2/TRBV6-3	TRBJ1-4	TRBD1	TGTGCCAGCAGTGTGGACAGGAATGAAAAACTGTTTTTT	CASSVDRNEKLFF